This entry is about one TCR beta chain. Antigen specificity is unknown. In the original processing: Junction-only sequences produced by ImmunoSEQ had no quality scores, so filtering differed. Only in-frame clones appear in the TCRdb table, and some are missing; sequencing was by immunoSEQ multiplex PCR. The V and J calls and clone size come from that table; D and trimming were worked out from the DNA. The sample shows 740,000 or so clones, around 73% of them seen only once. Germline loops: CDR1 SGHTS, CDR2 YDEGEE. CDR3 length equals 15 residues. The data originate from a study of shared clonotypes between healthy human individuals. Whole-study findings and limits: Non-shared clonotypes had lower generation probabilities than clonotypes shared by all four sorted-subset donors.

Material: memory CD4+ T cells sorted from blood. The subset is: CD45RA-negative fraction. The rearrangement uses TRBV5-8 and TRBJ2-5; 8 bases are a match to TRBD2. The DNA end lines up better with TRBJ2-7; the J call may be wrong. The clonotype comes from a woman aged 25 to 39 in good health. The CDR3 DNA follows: TGTGCCAGCAGCAGGGCCGGGAGGGGGTCCTACGAGCAGTACTTC. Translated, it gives CASSRAGRGSYEQYF.